One and the same sample provided the 26 T cell receptor beta chains below, sequenced in a study of T cells in Graves' hyperthyroidism and ophthalmopathy. TCR beta CDR3 regions were amplified from RNA transcripts. Initially, a first-round RT-PCR of the TCR CDR3 employed the HTBI primer set. TCRdb itself ran the multiplex PCR reads through MiXCR, one entry per CDR3 protein. The sample includes hundreds of thousands of distinct CDR3 sequences, less than 20% of them seen just once. Sequenced material: blood. Receptor source: a woman aged 18-35 years with Graves' hyperthyroidism that later progressed to Graves' ophthalmopathy.

There are many counts of this clonotype. This CDR3 is CASRGTSGRASSYEQYF. CDR3 nucleotide sequence: TGTGCCAGCAGGGGGACTAGCGGGAGGGCCAGCTCCTACGAGCAGTACTTC. This chain links TRBV28 with TRBJ2-7; TRBD2 matches 16 bases. The germline V gene encodes CDR1 MDHEN and CDR2 SYDVKM. J gave up 0 bases and V 6 bases, and 5 bases lay outside the gene matches. This CDR3 contains 17 residues. The full variable domain, its missing parts supplied by reference TRBV28 and TRBJ2-7, is DVKVTQSSRYLVKRTGEKVFLECVQDMDHENMFWYRQDPGLGLRLIYFSYDVKMKEKGDIPEGYSVSREKKERFSLILESASTNQTSMYLCASRGTSGRASSYEQYFGPGTRLTVT.

At least ten counts were recorded for this clonotype. The rearrangement links TRBV20-1 to TRBJ2-5; D might be TRBD2 (6 bases). The CDR3 has 14 residues. Trimming cost V 5 bases and J 5 bases, with 18 bases left between them. Germline CDR1 and CDR2: DFQATT and SNEGSKA (reference sequence). CDR3 nucleotide sequence: TGCAGTGCTGGATGGGACTCCGACGGGGAGACCCAGTACTTC. Translated: CSAGWDSDGETQYF.

Ten or more counts support this clonotype. The chain is built from TRBV20-1 and TRBJ2-3; the match to TRBD2 covers 16 bases. Losses at the gene ends were 5 bases for V and 4 bases for J; bases not matched to a gene: 3. The CDR3 length is 15 residues. Per the germline V gene, CDR1 is DFQATT and CDR2 is SNEGSKA (reference sequence). CDR3 sequence: CSAAGTSGRADTQYF. The CDR3 nucleotides are TGCAGTGCTGCTGGGACTAGCGGGAGGGCAGATACGCAGTATTTT.

The chain carries TRBV27 and TRBJ1-1; D gene uncertain. Germline-derived CDR1 and CDR2 are MNHEY and SMNVEV (reference sequence). The ends were cut back, 1 base at V and 5 bases at J, with 11 bases in the middle. This CDR3 is built from 14 residues. CDR3 protein: CASSLFTGWTEAFF. The DNA of the CDR3 is TGTGCCAGCAGTTTATTTACGGGATGGACTGAAGCTTTCTTT.

Comment on this clonotype: The junction differs from germline at one of its ends, possibly a read error. The gene calls are TRBV5-5 and TRBJ2-6, with TRBD1 matching 7 bases. Germline CDR1 and CDR2: SGHKS and YYEKEE (reference sequence). The CDR3 runs to 15 residues. The CDR3 loop is CASGQGQTGANVLTF. For the CDR3, the DNA is TGCGCCAGCGGCCAGGGACAGACTGGGGCCAACGTCCTGACTTTC.

The table lists this clonotype with a few counts. V is TRBV9 and J is TRBJ2-1; 13 nucleotides agree with TRBD2. Trimming at V came to 0 bases and at J to 7 bases, leaving 1 base not matched to a gene. CDR3 length: 15 amino acids. Per germline, CDR1 SGDLS and CDR2 YYNGEE. CDR3 sequence (DNA): TGTGCCAGCAGCGTAGGGACTAGCGGGAGAAATGAGCAGTTCTTC. Translating gives CASSVGTSGRNEQFF.

The CDR3 coding sequence is TGTGCCAGCAGAAGACAGGGGGCGCTTGCAAATCAGCCCCAGCATTTT. Protein: CASRRQGALANQPQHF. The V and J genes are TRBV7-9 and TRBJ1-5; TRBD1 agrees at 10 bases. The germline V gene has CDR1 SEHNR and CDR2 FQNEAQ (reference sequence). Trimming took 6 bases from V and 4 from J; bases not matched to a gene: 9. The CDR3 has 16 residues.

This clonotype came up many times. The chain combines TRBV29-1 with TRBJ2-1; TRBD2 aligns across 12 bases. This CDR3 region has 19 residues. Germline CDR1 reads SQVTM; CDR2 reads ANQGSEA. V was pared by 6 bases and J by 11 bases, with 26 bases of the junction left unmatched. The CDR3 loop is CSVLAGGKPQLGVTMKQFF. Written as DNA, the CDR3 is TGCAGCGTACTAGCGGGAGGTAAACCACAATTGGGGGTCACAATGAAGCAGTTCTTC.

This clonotype has at least ten counts. The CDR3, as DNA: TGTGCCAGCAGTTCCTCTCCGGGACAGGGCCGCTACGAGCAGTACTTC. Protein: CASSSSPGQGRYEQYF. V is TRBV28 and J is TRBJ2-7; 9 bases line up with TRBD1. The CDR3 loop spans 16 amino acids. Germline V gene lookup returns CDR1 MDHEN and CDR2 SYDVKM. With V trimmed by 4 bases and J by 3 bases, 10 bases remained unmatched.

This clonotype has ten or more counts. J is TRBJ1-1 and V is TRBV11-1; D gene ambiguous. The CDR3 is 11 amino acids. The germline V gene has CDR1 SGHAT and CDR2 FQDESV (reference sequence). V lost 3 bases, J lost 4 bases, and 3 bases lay in between. CDR3: CASSFSTEAFF. The CDR3, as DNA: TGTGCCAGCAGCTTTTCCACTGAAGCTTTCTTT.

This clonotype was found many times. The genes are TRBV28 and TRBJ2-1; 7 positions agree with TRBD1. The length of the CDR3 is 14 residues. Germline V lookup: CDR1 MDHEN, CDR2 SYDVKM. J was trimmed by 12 bases and V by 2 bases; bases with no gene match: 10. CDR3 residues: CASSLGGQFEWQFF. In DNA, the CDR3 is TGTGCCAGCAGTTTAGGGGGACAGTTTGAATGGCAGTTCTTC.

This clonotype was observed many times. The CDR3 loop reads CASSSGQLESYEQYF. DNA for the CDR3: TGTGCCAGCAGTTCCGGACAGCTTGAATCCTACGAGCAGTACTTC. The V and J genes are TRBV28 and TRBJ2-7, with D perhaps TRBD1 (6 bases). Germline V gene data show CDR1 as MDHEN and CDR2 as SYDVKM. Trimming shortened V by 4 bases and J by 1 base, and 14 bases separated the two germline ends. This CDR3 has 15 amino acids.

This clonotype came up many times. The chain has TRBV7-2 and TRBJ2-1, with 8 bases lining up with TRBD2. The trim removed 4 bases at V and 0 bases at J, leaving 11 bases unmatched. Germline-derived CDR1 and CDR2 are SGHTA and FQGNSA. This CDR3 comprises 18 residues. This CDR3 reads CASSSPAGGGNSYNEQFF. The CDR3 bases are TGTGCCAGCAGCTCGCCTGCGGGGGGCGGGAACTCCTACAATGAGCAGTTCTTC. The variable domain in full, with the rest retrieved from reference TRBV7-2 and TRBJ2-1, is GAGVSQSPSNKVTEKGKDVELRCDPISGHTALYWYRQSLGQGLEFLIYFQGNSAPDKSGLPSDRFSAERTGGSVSTLTIQRTQQEDSAVYLCASSSPAGGGNSYNEQFFGPGTRLTVL.

The sample holds a few counts of this clonotype. The genes are TRBV20-1 and TRBJ1-5; 8 bases match TRBD1. The CDR3 length is 16 residues. Unmatched junction bases numbered 6, after V lost 1 base and J lost 1 base. Germline loops: CDR1 DFQATT, CDR2 SNEGSKA (reference sequence). The CDR3 loop is CSARAPTGESNQPQHF. The CDR3 bases are TGCAGTGCTAGAGCTCCGACAGGGGAAAGCAATCAGCCCCAGCATTTT.

This clonotype was picked up many times. This rearrangement joins TRBV2 to TRBJ2-1; D is unresolved. Between the trimmed V and J ends, which lost 8 bases and 13 bases, there was a span of 12 bases. CDR1 is SNHLY and CDR2 is FYNNEI in the germline V gene. This CDR3 has 10 residues. In DNA, the CDR3 is TGTGCCAGCCGGCCTGATTTTCAGTTCTTC. As protein: CASRPDFQFF.

This clonotype has a handful of counts. This sequence joins TRBV4-3 and TRBJ1-4; no clear D gene. The V end lost 4 bases, the J end lost 2 bases, and 11 bases lay between the germline ends. Per the germline V gene, CDR1 is LGHNA and CDR2 is YSLEER. The CDR3 spans 15 residues. This CDR3 reads CASSRATRTNEKLFF. CDR3 DNA sequence: TGCGCCAGCAGCCGAGCGACACGGACTAATGAAAAACTGTTTTTT.

This clonotype appeared a single time. A much bigger clone sits one base away, suggesting this may be a read error. The rearrangement joins TRBV28 to TRBJ1-2; no definite D call. The CDR3 is made up of 12 amino acids. Per germline, CDR1 MDHEN and CDR2 SYDVKM. V gave up 11 bases and J gave up 6 bases, with 16 bases separating them. For the CDR3, the DNA is TGTGCCGGAGGACGGTCTGCAGATGGCTACACCTTC. It translates to CAGGRSADGYTF.

The rearrangement uses TRBV7-9 and TRBJ1-6, with D uncertain. This CDR3 region has 14 residues. V was trimmed by 4 bases and J by 10 bases, leaving 14 bases between them. CDR1 is SEHNR and CDR2 is FQNEAQ in the germline V gene (reference sequence). CDR3: CASSSTQKVSPLHF. For the CDR3, the DNA is TGTGCCAGCAGCTCGACCCAGAAGGTCTCACCCCTCCACTTT.

The V and J genes are TRBV10-3 and TRBJ2-2, with D perhaps assigned TRBD1 or TRBD2 (6 bases each). The V gene lost 5 bases and the J gene lost 4 bases, with 11 bases spanning the gap. CDR1 and CDR2 from the germline V gene are ENHRY and SYGVKD. This CDR3 has 14 residues. The CDR3 spells CAISLGGGTGELFF. The CDR3 nucleotides are TGTGCCATCAGTCTCGGAGGGGGCACCGGGGAGCTGTTTTTT.

This clonotype was seen a handful of times. CDR3 coding DNA: TGTGCCAGCAGCTCATTGAGGGACGACGGTGAGCAGTTCTTC. Translated, it gives CASSSLRDDGEQFF. The chain recombines TRBV7-9 with TRBJ2-1; the D gene could be TRBD1 or TRBD2 (5 bases each). Germline loops: CDR1 SEHNR, CDR2 FQNEAQ (reference sequence). V lost 4 bases and J 9 bases, leaving 16 bases between the germline ends. This CDR3 region has 14 residues.

This clonotype has at least ten counts. The V gene is TRBV7-9, the J gene TRBJ1-1, with D possibly matching TRBD1 (6 bases). Germline CDR1 SEHNR, CDR2 FQNEAQ (reference sequence). The CDR3 spans 15 residues. V was trimmed by 5 bases and J by 0 bases, leaving 13 bases between them. The CDR3: CASSPRTDMNTEAFF. The CDR3 nucleotides are TGTGCCAGCAGCCCTCGGACAGACATGAACACTGAAGCTTTCTTT.

The chain's CDR3 is CSARATTGTSGSWNTGELFF. In nucleotides, the CDR3 is TGCAGTGCTAGAGCCACAACCGGGACTAGCGGGAGCTGGAACACCGGGGAGCTGTTTTTT. V gene TRBV20-1 combines with J gene TRBJ2-2; 14 nucleotides match TRBD2. Germline values: CDR1 DFQATT, CDR2 SNEGSKA (reference sequence). Unmatched junction bases numbered 11, after V lost 1 base and J lost 1 base. The CDR3 sequence is 20 residues long.

The chain has TRBV28 and TRBJ2-7, with D perhaps matching TRBD1 (6 bases). Trimming shortened V by 5 bases and J by 3 bases, and 14 bases separated the two germline ends. Germline lookup yields CDR1 MDHEN and CDR2 SYDVKM. The CDR3 totals 14 residues. CDR3 protein: CASSQNGQNYEQYF. The CDR3 DNA is TGTGCCAGCAGTCAAAATGGACAGAACTACGAGCAGTACTTC.

The J gene is TRBJ1-3, the V gene TRBV7-9; no clear D gene. Germline V CDR1 and CDR2: SEHNR, FQNEAQ (reference sequence). The CDR3 is 17 amino acids. V was trimmed by 2 bases and J by 0 bases, leaving 14 bases between them. The CDR3 bases are TGTGCCAGCAGCTTATCACCTCTCCAAAACTCTGGAAACACCATATATTTT. This encodes CASSLSPLQNSGNTIYF.

This clonotype was observed once. This may stem from a read error, because a much larger clone lies one nucleotide away. The chain uses TRBV7-9 and TRBJ2-5; D may be TRBD2 (5 bases). The CDR3 spans 18 residues. Germline V lookup: CDR1 SEHNR, CDR2 FQNEAQ (reference sequence). Written as DNA, the CDR3 is TGTGCCGGCAGCTCATTCCCGCGGCCCTCGGGGAACCAAGAGACCCAGTACTTC. It yields the protein CAGSSFPRPSGNQETQYF.

Only one count was recorded for this clonotype. The CDR3, as DNA: TGTGCCAGCAGCGCGGGGGACGCTAGCACAGATACGCAGTATTTT. It is translated as CASSAGDASTDTQYF. The chain is built from TRBV9 and TRBJ2-3, with D perhaps matching TRBD2 (6 bases). The germline V gene has CDR1 SGDLS and CDR2 YYNGEE. This CDR3 spans 15 amino acids. V was clipped by 3 bases and J by 0 bases, with 11 bases between them.